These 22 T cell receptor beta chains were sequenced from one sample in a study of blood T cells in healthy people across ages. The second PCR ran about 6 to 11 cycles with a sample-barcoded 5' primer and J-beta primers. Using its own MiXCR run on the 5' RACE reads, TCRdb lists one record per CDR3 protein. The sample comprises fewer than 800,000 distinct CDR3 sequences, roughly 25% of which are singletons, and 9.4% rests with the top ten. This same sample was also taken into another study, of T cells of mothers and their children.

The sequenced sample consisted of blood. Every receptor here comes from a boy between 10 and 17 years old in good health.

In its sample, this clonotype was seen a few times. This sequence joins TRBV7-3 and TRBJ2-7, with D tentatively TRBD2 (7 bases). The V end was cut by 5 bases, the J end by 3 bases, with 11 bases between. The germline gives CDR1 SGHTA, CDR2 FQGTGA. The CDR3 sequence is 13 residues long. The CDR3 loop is CASSEGGGYEQYF. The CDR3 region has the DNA TGTGCCAGCAGCGAAGGGGGGGGCTACGAGCAGTACTTC.

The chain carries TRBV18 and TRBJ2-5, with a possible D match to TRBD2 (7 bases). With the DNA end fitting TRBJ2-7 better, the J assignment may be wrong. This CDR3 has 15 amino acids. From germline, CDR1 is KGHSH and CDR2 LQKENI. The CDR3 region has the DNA TGTGCCAGCTCACCGGGGAGGCGGGGGCCCTACGAGCAGTACTTC. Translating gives CASSPGRRGPYEQYF.

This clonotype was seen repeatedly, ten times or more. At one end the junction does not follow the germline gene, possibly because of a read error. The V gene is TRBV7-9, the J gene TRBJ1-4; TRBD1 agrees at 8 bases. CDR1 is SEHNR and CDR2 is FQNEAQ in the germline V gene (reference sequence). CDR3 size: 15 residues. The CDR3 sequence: CASSLDRATNEKLFF. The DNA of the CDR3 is TGCGCCAGCAGCTTGGACAGGGCAACTAATGAAAAACTGTTTTTT.

CDR3 DNA sequence: TGTGCCAGCAGCTTAAAGGCGGGAAGTGAAGCTTTCTTT. This codes for CASSLKAGSEAFF. The chain links TRBV7-3 to TRBJ1-1; D is undetermined. Trimming took off 1 base at V and 7 bases at J, with 10 bases between the two ends. CDR3 length equals 13 residues. Germline V gene sequence: CDR1 SGHTA, CDR2 FQGTGA. Using reference TRBV7-3 and TRBJ1-1 for the parts outside the CDR3, the full variable domain is GAGVSQTPSNKVTEKGKYVELRCDPISGHTALYWYRQSLGQGPEFLIYFQGTGAADDSGLPNDRFFAVRPEGSVSTLKIQRTERGDSAVYLCASSLKAGSEAFFGQGTRLTVV.

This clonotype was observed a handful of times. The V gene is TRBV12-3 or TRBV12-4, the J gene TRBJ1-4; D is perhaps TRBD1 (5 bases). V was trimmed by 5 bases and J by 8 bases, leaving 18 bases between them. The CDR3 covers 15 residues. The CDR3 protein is CASSPDGGRGEKLFF. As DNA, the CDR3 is TGTGCCAGCAGTCCAGATGGCGGGAGGGGCGAAAAACTGTTTTTT.

The CDR3 here is CASSSTRRTQETQYF. The CDR3 coding sequence is TGTGCCAGCAGCTCGACCAGACGGACCCAAGAGACCCAGTACTTC. The V and J genes are TRBV6-6 and TRBJ2-5; D unclear. Germline-derived CDR1 and CDR2 are MNHNY and SVGAGI (reference sequence). The CDR3 spans 15 residues. Trimming shortened V by 6 bases and J by 1 base, and 15 bases separated the two germline ends.

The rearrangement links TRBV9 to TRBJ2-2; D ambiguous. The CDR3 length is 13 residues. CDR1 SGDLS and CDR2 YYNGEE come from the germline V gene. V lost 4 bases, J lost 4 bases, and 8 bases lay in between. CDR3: CASSPKSTGELFF. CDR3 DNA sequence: TGTGCCAGCAGCCCCAAGAGCACCGGGGAGCTGTTTTTT. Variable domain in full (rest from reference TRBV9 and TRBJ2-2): DSGVTQTPKHLITATGQRVTLRCSPRSGDLSVYWYQQSLDQGLQFLIQYYNGEERAKGNILERFSAQQFPDLHSELNLSSLELGDSALYFCASSPKSTGELFFGEGSRLTVL.

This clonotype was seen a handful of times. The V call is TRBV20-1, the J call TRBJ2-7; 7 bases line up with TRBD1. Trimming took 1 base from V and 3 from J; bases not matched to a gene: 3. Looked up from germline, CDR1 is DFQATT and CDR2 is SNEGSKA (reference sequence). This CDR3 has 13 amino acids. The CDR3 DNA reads TGCAGTGCTAGAGGTAGGGGGCTCTACGAGCAGTACTTC. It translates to CSARGRGLYEQYF.

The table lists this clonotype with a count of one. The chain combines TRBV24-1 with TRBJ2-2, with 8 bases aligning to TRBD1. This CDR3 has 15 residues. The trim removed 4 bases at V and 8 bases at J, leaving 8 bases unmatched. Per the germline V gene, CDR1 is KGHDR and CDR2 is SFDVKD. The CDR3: CATSEQGAGFGELFF. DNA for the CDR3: TGTGCCACCAGTGAGCAGGGGGCCGGTTTTGGGGAGCTGTTTTTT.

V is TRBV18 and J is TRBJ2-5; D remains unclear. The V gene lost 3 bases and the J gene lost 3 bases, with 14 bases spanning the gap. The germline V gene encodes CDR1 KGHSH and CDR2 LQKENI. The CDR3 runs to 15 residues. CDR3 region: CASSPLRLIEETQYF. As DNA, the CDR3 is TGTGCCAGCTCACCTTTACGGTTAATAGAAGAGACCCAGTACTTC.

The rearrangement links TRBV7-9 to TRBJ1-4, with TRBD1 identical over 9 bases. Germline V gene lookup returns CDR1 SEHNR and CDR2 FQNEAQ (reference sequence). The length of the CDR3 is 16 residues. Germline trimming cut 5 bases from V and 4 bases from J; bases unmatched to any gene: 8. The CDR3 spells CASSVYRGPDNEKLFF. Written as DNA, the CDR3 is TGTGCCAGCAGCGTCTACAGGGGGCCGGATAATGAAAAACTGTTTTTT.

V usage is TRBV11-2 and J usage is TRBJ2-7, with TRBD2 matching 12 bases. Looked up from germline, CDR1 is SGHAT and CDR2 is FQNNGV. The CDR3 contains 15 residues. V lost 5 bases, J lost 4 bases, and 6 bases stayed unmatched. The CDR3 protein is CASSVRLAGVYEQYF. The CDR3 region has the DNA TGTGCCAGCAGCGTTAGACTAGCGGGAGTATACGAGCAGTACTTC. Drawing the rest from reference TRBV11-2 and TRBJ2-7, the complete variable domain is EAGVAQSPRYKIIEKRQSVAFWCNPISGHATLYWYQQILGQGPKLLIQFQNNGVVDDSQLPKDRFSAERLKGVDSTLKIQPAKLEDSAVYLCASSVRLAGVYEQYFGPGTRLTVT.

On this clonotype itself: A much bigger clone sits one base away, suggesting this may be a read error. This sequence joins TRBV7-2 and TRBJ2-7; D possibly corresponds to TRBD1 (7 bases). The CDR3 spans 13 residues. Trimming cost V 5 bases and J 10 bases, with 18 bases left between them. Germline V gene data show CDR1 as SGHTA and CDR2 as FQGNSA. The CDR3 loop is CASSRQGGESQYF. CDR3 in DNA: TGTGCCAGCAGCCGACAGGGAGGAGAGTCCCAGTACTTC.

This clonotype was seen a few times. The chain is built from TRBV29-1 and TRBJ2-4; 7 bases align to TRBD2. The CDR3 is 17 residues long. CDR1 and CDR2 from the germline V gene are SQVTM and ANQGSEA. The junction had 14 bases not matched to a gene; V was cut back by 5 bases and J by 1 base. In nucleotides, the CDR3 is TGCAGCGTTTTAATTAGCGGGCGAGCTATGGCCAAAAACATTCAGTACTTC. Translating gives CSVLISGRAMAKNIQYF.

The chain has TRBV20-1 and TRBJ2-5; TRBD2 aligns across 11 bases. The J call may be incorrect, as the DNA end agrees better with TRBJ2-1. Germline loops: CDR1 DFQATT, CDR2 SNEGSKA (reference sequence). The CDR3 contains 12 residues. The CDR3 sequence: CSVSGRANEQFF. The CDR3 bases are TGCAGTGTTAGCGGGAGGGCCAATGAGCAGTTCTTC.

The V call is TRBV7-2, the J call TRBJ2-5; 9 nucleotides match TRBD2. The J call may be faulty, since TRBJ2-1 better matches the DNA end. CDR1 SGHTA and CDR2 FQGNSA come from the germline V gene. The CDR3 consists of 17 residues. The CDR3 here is CASSLEAGGTHYNEQFF. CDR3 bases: TGTGCCAGCAGCTTAGAGGCGGGGGGGACCCACTACAATGAGCAGTTCTTC.

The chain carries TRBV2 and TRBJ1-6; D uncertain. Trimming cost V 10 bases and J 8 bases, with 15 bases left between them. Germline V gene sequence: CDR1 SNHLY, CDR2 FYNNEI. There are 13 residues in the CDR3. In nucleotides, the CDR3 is TGTGCCAACGGACGGACGGCGGATTCACCCCTCCACTTT. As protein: CANGRTADSPLHF.

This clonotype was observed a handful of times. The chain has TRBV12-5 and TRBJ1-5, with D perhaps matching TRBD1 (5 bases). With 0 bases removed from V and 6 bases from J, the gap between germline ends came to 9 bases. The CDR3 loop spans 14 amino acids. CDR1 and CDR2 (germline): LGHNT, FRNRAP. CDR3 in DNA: TGTGCTAGTGGTTTGGTGGGGGAGTTTCAGCCCCAGCATTTT. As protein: CASGLVGEFQPQHF. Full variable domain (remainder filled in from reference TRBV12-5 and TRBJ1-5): DARVTQTPRHKVTEMGQEVTMRCQPILGHNTVFWYRQTMMQGLELLAYFRNRAPLDDSGMPKDRFSAEMPDATLATLKIQPSEPRDSAVYFCASGLVGEFQPQHFGDGTRLSIL.

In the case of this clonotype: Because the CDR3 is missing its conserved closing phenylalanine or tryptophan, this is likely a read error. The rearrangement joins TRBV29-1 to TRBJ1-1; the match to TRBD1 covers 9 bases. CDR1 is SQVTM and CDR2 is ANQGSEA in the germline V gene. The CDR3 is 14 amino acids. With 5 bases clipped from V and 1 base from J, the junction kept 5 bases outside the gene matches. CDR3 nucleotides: TGCAGCGTTCCCCGGGGACAGGGGAACACTGAAGCTTTCCTT. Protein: CSVPRGQGNTEAFL.

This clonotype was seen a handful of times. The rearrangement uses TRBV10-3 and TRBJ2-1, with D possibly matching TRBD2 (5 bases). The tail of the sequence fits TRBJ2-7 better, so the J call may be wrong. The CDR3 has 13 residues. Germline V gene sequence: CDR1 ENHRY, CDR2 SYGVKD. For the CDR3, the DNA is TGTGCCATCAGTGGGGAGACGGGCTACGAGCAGTACTTC. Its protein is CAISGETGYEQYF.

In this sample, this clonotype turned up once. The CDR3 loop is CASSLLTSGARTDTQYF. The DNA for the CDR3 is TGTGCCAGCAGCCTATTGACTAGCGGGGCCCGCACAGATACGCAGTATTTT. V usage is TRBV7-2 and J usage is TRBJ2-3, with 11 nucleotides matching TRBD2. After removal of 5 bases from V and 1 base from J, the junction contained 8 bases not matched to a gene. Germline values: CDR1 SGHTA, CDR2 FQGNSA. The CDR3 length is 17 residues. The whole variable domain, filled in from reference TRBV7-2 and TRBJ2-3, reads GAGVSQSPSNKVTEKGKDVELRCDPISGHTALYWYRQSLGQGLEFLIYFQGNSAPDKSGLPSDRFSAERTGGSVSTLTIQRTQQEDSAVYLCASSLLTSGARTDTQYFGPGTRLTVL.

The CDR3: CSAWDLNFNNEQFF. The CDR3 nucleotides are TGCAGTGCGTGGGACCTCAATTTTAACAATGAGCAGTTCTTC. V usage is TRBV20-1 and J usage is TRBJ2-1, with D possibly called TRBD1 or TRBD2 (5 bases each). The CDR3 is 14 residues long. Trimming stripped 6 bases from V and 5 bases from J, with 17 bases between. CDR1 is DFQATT and CDR2 is SNEGSKA in the germline V gene (reference sequence).